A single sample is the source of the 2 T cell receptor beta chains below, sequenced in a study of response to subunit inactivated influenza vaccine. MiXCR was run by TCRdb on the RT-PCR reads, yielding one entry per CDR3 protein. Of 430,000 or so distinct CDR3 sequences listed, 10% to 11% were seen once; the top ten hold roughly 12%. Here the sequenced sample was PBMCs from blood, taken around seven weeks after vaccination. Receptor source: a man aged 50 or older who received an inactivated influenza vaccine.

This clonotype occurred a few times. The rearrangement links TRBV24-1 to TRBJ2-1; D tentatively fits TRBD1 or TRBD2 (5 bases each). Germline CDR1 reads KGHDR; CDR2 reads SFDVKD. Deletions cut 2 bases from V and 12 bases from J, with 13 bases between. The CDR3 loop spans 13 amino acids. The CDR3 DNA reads TGTGCCACCAGTGATTCTCTGAGGGGTGGGCAGTTCTTC. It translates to CATSDSLRGGQFF.

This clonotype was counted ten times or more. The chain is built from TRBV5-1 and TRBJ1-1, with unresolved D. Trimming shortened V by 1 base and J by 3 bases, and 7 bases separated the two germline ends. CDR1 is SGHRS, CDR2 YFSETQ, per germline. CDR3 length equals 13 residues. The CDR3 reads CASSLTRDTEAFF. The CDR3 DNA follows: TGCGCCAGCAGCTTGACAAGGGACACTGAAGCTTTCTTT.